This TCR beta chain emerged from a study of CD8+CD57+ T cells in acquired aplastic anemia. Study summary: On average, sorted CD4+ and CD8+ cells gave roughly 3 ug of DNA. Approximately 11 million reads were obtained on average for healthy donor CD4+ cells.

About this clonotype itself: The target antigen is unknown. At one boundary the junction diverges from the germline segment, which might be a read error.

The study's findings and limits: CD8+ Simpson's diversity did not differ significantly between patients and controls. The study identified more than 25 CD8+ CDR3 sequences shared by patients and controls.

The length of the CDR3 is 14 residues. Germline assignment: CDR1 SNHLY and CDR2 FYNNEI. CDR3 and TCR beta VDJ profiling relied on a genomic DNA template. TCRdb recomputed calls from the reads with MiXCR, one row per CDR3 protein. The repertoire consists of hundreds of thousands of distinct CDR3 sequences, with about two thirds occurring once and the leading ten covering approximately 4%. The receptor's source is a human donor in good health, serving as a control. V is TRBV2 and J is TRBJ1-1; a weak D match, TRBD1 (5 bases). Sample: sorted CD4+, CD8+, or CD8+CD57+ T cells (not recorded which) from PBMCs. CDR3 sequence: CVSGTPRGRREAFF. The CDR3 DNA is TGTGTCAGCGGAACGCCGAGGGGCCGGCGGGAAGCTTTCTTT. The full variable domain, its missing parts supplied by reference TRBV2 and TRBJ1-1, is EPEVTQTPSHQVTQMGQEVILRCVPISNHLYFYWYRQILGQKVEFLVSFYNNEISEKSEIFDDQFSVERPDGSNFTLKIRSTKLEDSAMYFCVSGTPRGRREAFFGQGTRLTVV.